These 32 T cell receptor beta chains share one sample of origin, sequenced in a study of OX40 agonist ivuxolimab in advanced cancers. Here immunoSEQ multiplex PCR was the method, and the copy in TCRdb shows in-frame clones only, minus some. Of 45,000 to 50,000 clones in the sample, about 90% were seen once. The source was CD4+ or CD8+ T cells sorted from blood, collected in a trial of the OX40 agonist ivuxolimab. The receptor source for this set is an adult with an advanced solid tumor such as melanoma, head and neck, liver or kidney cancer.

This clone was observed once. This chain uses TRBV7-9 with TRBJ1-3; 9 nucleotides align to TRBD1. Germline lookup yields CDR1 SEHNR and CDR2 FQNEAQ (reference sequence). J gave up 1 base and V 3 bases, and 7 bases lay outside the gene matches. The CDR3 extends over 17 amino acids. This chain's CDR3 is CASSLGQGTQSGNTIYF. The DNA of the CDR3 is TGTGCCAGCAGCTTGGGACAGGGCACCCAGTCTGGAAACACCATATATTTT.

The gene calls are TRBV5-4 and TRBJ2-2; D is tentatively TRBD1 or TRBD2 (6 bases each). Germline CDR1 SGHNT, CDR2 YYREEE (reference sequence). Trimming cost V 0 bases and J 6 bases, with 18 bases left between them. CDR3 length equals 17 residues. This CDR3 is CASSLAVVGGLPGELFF. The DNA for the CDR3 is TGTGCCAGCAGCTTGGCCGTCGTGGGGGGCCTTCCCGGGGAGCTGTTTTTT.

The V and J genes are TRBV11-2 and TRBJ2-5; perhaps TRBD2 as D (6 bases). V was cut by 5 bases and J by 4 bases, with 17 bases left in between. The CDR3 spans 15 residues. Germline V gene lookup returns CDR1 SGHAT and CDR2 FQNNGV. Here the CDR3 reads CASSVRLDGPETQYF. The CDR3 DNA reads TGTGCCAGCAGCGTACGACTAGACGGCCCAGAGACCCAGTACTTC.

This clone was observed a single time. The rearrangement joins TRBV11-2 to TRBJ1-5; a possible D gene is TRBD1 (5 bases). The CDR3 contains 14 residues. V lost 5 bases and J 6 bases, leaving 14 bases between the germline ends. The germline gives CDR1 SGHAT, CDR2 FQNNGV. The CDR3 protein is CASSRGRGSQPQHF. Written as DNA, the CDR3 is TGTGCCAGCAGCCGTGGTAGGGGCAGTCAGCCCCAGCATTTT.

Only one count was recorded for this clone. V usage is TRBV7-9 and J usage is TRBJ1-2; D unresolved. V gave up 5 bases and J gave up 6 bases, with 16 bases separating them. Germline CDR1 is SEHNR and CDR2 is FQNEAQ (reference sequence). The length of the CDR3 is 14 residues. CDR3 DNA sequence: TGTGCCAGCAGCATTAGCCCGGACTATGATGGCTACACCTTC. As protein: CASSISPDYDGYTF.

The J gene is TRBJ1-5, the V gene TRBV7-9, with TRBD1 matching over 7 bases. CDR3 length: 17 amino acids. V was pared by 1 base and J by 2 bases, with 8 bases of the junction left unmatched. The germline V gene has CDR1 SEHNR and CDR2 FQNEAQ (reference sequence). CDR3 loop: CASSLEDRTFGNQPQHF. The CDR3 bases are TGTGCCAGCAGCTTAGAGGACAGGACGTTCGGCAATCAGCCCCAGCATTTT.

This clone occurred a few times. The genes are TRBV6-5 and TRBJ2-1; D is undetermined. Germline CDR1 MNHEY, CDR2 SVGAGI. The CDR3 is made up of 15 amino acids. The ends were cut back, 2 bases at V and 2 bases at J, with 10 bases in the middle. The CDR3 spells CASSYGRDPYNEQFF. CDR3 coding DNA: TGTGCCAGCAGTTACGGTAGAGACCCCTACAATGAGCAGTTCTTC.

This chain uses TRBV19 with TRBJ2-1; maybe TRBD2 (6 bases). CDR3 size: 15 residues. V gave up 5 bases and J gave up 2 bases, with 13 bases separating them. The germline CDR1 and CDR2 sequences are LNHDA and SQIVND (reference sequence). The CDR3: CASSPPGGPYNEQFF. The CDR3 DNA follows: TGTGCCAGTAGTCCACCCGGGGGTCCCTACAATGAGCAGTTCTTC.

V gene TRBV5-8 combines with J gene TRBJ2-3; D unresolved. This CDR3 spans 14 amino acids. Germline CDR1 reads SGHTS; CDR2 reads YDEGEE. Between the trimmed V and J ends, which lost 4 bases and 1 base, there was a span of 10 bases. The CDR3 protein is CASSLRRGTDTQYF. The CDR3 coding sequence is TGTGCCAGCAGCCTAAGACGGGGCACAGATACGCAGTATTTT.

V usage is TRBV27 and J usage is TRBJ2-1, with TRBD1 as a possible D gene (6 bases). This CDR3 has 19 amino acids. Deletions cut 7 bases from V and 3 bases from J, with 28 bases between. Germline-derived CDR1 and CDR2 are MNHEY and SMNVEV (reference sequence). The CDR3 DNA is TGTGCCAGCATTCCATATACCCCCTTTCGGGACACCCTCTACAATGAGCAGTTCTTC. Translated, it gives CASIPYTPFRDTLYNEQFF.

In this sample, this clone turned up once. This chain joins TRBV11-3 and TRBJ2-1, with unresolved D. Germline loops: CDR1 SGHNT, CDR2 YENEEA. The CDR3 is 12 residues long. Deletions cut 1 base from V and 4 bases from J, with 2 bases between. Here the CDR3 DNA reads TGTGCCAGCAGCTTAGGTTACAATGAGCAGTTCTTC. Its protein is CASSLGYNEQFF.

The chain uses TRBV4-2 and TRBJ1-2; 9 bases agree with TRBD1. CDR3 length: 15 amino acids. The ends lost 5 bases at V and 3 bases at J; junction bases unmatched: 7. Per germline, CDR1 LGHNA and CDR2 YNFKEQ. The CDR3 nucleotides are TGTGCCAGCAGCGTAACCCGACAGGGGGACTATGGCTACACCTTC. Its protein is CASSVTRQGDYGYTF.

The CDR3 nucleotides are TGTGCCAGTCAACCCAGGACAGTGAACACTGAAGCTTTCTTT. Protein product: CASQPRTVNTEAFF. V is TRBV19 and J is TRBJ1-1; D possibly corresponds to TRBD1 (6 bases). Trimming stripped 8 bases from V and 0 bases from J, with 13 bases between. This CDR3 region has 14 residues. Germline CDR1 is LNHDA and CDR2 is SQIVND (reference sequence).

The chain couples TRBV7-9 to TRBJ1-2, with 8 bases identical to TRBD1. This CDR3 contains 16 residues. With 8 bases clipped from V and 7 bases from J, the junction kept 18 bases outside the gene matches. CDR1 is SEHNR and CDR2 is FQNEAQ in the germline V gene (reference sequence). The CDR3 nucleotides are TGTGCCAGCTCCAAGAGTCCGCGACAGGGGAGTCGTGGCTACACCTTC. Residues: CASSKSPRQGSRGYTF.

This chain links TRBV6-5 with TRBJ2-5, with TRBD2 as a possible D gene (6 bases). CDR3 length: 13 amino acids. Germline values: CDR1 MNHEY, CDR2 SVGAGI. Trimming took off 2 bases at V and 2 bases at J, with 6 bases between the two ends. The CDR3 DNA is TGTGCCAGCAGTTACCGGGGGCAAGAGACCCAGTACTTC. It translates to CASSYRGQETQYF.

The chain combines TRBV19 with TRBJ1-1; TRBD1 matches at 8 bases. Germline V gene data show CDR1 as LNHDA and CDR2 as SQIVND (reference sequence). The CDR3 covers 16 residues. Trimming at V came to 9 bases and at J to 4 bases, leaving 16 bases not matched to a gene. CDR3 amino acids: CASDLVAGGAGTEAFF. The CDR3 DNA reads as TGTGCCAGCGACCTCGTGGCAGGGGGCGCGGGCACTGAAGCTTTCTTT.

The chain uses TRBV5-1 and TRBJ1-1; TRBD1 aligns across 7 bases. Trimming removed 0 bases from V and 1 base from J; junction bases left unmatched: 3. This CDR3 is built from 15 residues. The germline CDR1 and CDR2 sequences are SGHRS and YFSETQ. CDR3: CASSLEGTENTEAFF. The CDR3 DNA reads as TGCGCCAGCAGCTTGGAAGGGACAGAGAACACTGAAGCTTTCTTT.

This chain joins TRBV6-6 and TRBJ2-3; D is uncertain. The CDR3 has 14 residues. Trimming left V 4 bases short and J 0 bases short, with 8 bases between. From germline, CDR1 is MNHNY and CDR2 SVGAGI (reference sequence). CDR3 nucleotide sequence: TGTGCCAGCAGTTCCAGCACTAGCACAGATACGCAGTATTTT. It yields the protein CASSSSTSTDTQYF.

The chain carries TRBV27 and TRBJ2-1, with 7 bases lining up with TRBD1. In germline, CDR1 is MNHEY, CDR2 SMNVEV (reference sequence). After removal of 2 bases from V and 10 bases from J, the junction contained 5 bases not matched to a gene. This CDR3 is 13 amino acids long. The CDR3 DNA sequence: TGTGCCAGCAGTTTAGGACAGGCGGGCGAGCAGTTCTTC. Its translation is CASSLGQAGEQFF.

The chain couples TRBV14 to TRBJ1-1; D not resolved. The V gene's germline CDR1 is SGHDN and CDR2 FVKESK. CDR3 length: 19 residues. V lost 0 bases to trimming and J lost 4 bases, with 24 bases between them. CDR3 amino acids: CASSQESPSAAREGTEAFF. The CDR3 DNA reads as TGTGCCAGCAGCCAAGAATCTCCGAGTGCAGCCAGAGAGGGCACTGAAGCTTTCTTT.

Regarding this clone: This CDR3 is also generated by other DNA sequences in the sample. This CDR3 reads CASSPTLAEEQFF. Here the CDR3 DNA reads TGTGCCAGCAGCCCGACACTGGCGGAAGAGCAGTTCTTC. The rearrangement links TRBV13 to TRBJ2-1; no clear D gene. Between the trimmed V and J ends, which lost 5 bases and 10 bases, there was a span of 15 bases. This CDR3 contains 13 residues. Germline V lookup: CDR1 PRHDT, CDR2 FYEKMQ (reference sequence).

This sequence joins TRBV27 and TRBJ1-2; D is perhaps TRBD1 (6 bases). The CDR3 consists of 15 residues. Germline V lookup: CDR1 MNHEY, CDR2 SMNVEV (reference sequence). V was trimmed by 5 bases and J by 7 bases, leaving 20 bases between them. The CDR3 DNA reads TGTGCCAGCAGTGTCCAACAGGGAGGAAGCTCTGGCTACACCTTC. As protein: CASSVQQGGSSGYTF.

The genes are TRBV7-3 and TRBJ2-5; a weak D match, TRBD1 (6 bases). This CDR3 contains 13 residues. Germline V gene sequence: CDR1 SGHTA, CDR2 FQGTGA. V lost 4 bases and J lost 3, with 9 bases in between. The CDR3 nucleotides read TGTGCCAGCAGCTCAGGGGAGAAAGAGACCCAGTACTTC. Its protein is CASSSGEKETQYF.

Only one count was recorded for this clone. The CDR3 sequence: CASSQWDRDNEQFF. In nucleotides, the CDR3 is TGCGCCAGCAGCCAGTGGGACCGAGACAATGAGCAGTTCTTC. The genes are TRBV4-1 and TRBJ2-1; D might be TRBD1 or TRBD2, each matching 5 bases. CDR1 is MGHRA and CDR2 is YSYEKL in the germline V gene. There are 14 residues in the CDR3. The V end was cut by 3 bases, the J end by 5 bases, with 11 bases between.

This CDR3 is CASSQEAGINTEAFF. In nucleotides, the CDR3 is TGCGCCAGCAGCCAAGAAGCAGGGATAAACACTGAAGCTTTCTTT. V usage is TRBV4-1 and J usage is TRBJ1-1, with a tentative D call TRBD1 (5 bases). Germline CDR1 reads MGHRA; CDR2 reads YSYEKL. The CDR3 consists of 15 residues. V lost 0 bases to trimming and J lost 2 bases, with 10 bases between them.

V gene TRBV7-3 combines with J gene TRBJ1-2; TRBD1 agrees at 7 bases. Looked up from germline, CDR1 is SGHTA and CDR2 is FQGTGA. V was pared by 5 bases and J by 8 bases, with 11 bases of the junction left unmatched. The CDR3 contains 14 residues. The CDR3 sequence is CASSQGVGLKGYTF. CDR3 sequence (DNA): TGTGCCAGCAGCCAGGGGGTGGGGTTAAAAGGCTACACCTTC.

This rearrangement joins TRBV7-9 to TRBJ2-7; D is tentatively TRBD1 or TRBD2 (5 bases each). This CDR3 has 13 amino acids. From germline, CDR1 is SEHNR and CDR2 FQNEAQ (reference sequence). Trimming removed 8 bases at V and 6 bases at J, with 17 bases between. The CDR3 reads CASSPGTAFEQYF. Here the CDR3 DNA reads TGTGCCAGCTCGCCGGGGACGGCTTTCGAGCAGTACTTC.

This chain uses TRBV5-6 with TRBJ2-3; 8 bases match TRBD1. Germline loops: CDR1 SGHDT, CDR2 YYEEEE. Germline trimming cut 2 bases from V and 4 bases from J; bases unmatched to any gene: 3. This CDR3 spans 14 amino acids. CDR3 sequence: CASSLGQGPDTQYF. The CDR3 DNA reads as TGTGCCAGCAGCTTAGGACAGGGCCCAGATACGCAGTATTTT.

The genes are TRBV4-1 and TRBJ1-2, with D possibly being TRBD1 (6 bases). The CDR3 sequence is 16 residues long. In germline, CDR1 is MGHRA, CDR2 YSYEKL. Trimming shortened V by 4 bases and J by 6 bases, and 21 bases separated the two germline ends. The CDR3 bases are TGCGCCAGCAGCCCCCTACTCAGACAGGTTAGACATGGCTACACCTTC. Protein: CASSPLLRQVRHGYTF.

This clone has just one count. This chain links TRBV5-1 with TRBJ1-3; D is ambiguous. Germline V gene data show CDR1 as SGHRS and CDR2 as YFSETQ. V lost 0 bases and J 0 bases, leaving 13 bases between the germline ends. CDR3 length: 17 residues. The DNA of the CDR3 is TGCGCCAGCAGCTTGGCCGAGTTACGAAACTCTGGAAACACCATATATTTT. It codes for CASSLAELRNSGNTIYF.

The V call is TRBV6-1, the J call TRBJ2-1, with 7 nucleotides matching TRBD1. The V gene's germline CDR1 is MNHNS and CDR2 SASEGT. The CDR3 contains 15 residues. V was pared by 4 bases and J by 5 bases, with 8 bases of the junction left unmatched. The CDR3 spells CASSGSKGAHNEQFF. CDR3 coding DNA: TGTGCCAGCAGTGGCAGCAAGGGGGCCCACAATGAGCAGTTCTTC.

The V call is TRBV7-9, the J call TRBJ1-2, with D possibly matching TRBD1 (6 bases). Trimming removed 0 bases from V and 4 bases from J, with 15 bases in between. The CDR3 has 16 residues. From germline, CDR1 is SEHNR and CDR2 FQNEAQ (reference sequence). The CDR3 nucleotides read TGTGCCAGCAGCTTAGCCCCCGGGGGCAAGGGCTATGGCTACACCTTC. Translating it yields CASSLAPGGKGYGYTF.